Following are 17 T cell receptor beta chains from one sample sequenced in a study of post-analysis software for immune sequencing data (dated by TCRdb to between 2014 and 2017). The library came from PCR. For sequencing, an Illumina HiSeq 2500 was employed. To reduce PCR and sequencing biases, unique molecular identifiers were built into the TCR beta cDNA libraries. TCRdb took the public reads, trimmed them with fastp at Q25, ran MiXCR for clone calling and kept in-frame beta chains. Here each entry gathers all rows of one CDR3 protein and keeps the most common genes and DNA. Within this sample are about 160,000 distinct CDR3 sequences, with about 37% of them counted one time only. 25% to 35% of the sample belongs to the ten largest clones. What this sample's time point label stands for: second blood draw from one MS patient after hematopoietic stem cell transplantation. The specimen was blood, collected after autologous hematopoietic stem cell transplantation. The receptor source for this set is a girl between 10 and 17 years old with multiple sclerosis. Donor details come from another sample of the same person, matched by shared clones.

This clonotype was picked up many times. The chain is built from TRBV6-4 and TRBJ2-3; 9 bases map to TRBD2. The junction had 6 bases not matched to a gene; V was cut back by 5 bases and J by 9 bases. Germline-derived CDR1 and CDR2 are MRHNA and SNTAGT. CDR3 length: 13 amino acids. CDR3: CASSRTSVGTQYF. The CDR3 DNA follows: TGTGCCAGCAGTCGGACTAGCGTGGGAACGCAGTATTTT.

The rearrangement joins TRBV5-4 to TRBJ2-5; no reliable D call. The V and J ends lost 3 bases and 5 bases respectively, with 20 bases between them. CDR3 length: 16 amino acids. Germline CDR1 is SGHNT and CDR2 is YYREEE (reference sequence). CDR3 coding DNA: TGTGCCAGCAGCTCCAACCCAGCCCTAGTGGGTGAGACCCAGTACTTC. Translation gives CASSSNPALVGETQYF.

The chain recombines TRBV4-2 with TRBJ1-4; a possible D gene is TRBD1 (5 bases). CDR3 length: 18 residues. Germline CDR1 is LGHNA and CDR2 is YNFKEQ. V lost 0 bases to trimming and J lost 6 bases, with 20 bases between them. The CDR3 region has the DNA TGTGCCAGCAGCCAAGAAGGACTGGGGCAGGGTAAGGATGAAAAACTGTTTTTT. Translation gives CASSQEGLGQGKDEKLFF.

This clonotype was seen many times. CDR3 DNA: TGCAGCGTTGCCCCGGGACAATCCACAGATACGCAGTATTTT. It codes for CSVAPGQSTDTQYF. This chain links TRBV29-1 with TRBJ2-3; possible D gene TRBD1, 6 bases. The CDR3 runs to 14 residues. Trimming cost V 4 bases and J 2 bases, with 13 bases left between them. Germline CDR1 and CDR2: SQVTM and ANQGSEA.

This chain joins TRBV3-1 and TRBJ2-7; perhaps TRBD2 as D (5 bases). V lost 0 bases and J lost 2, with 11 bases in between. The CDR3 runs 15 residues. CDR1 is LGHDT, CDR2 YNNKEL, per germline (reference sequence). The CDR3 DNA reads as TGTGCCAGCAGCCAAGATCGAGCGGAAGCCTACGAGCAGTACTTC. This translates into CASSQDRAEAYEQYF.

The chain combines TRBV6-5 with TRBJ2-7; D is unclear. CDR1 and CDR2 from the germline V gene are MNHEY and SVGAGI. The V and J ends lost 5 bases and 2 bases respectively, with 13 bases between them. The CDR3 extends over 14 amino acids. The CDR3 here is CASSPALGPYEQYF. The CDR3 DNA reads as TGTGCCAGCAGTCCGGCCCTAGGACCCTACGAGCAGTACTTC.

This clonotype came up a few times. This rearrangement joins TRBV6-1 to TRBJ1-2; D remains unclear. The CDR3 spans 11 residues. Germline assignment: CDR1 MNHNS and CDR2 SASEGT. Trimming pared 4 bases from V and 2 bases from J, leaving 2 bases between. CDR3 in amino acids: CASSGNYGYTF. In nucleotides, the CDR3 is TGTGCCAGCAGTGGAAACTATGGCTACACCTTC.

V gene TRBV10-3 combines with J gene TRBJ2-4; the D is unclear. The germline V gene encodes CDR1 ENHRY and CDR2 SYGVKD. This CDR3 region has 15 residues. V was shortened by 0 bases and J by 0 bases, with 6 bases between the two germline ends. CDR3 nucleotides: TGTGCCATCAGTGAGTCCGGTATAGCCAAAAACATTCAGTACTTC. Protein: CAISESGIAKNIQYF.

CDR3: CASSRITGRGTGANVLTF. CDR3 nucleotide sequence: TGTGCCAGCAGTAGGATCACAGGACGGGGAACTGGGGCCAACGTCCTGACTTTC. This rearrangement joins TRBV28 to TRBJ2-6, with D perhaps assigned TRBD1 or TRBD2 (5 bases each). V dropped 5 bases and J dropped 2 bases, with 19 bases sitting between them. CDR1 MDHEN and CDR2 SYDVKM come from the germline V gene. The CDR3 covers 18 residues.

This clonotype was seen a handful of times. The CDR3 region is CSARTEGTGDQETQYF. The DNA for the CDR3 is TGCAGTGCTAGAACGGAAGGGACAGGGGACCAAGAGACCCAGTACTTC. The chain combines TRBV20-1 with TRBJ2-5; 10 bases align to TRBD1. V was clipped by 2 bases and J by 0 bases; unmatched bases: 6. This CDR3 comprises 16 residues. Germline-derived CDR1 and CDR2 are DFQATT and SNEGSKA (reference sequence).

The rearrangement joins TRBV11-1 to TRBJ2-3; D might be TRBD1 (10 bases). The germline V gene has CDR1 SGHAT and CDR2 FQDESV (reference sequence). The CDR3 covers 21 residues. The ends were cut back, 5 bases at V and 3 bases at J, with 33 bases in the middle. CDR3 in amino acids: CASSAKGQGLAGRVQTDTQYF. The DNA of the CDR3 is TGTGCCAGCAGCGCGAAGGGACAGGGGCTAGCGGGACGAGTTCAGACAGATACGCAGTATTTT.

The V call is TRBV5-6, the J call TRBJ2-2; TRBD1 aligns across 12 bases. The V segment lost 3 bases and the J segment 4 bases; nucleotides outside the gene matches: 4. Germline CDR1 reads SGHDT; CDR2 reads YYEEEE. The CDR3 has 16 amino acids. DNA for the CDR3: TGTGCCAGCAGCTGGGGGACAGGGGGCTCCACCGGGGAGCTGTTTTTT. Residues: CASSWGTGGSTGELFF.

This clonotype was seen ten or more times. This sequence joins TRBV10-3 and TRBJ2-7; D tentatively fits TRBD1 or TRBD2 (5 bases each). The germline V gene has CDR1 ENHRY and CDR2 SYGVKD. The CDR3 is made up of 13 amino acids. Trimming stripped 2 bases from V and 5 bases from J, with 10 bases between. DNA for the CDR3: TGTGCCATCAGTGAGCGGGGCGTTGACGAGCAGTACTTC. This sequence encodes CAISERGVDEQYF.

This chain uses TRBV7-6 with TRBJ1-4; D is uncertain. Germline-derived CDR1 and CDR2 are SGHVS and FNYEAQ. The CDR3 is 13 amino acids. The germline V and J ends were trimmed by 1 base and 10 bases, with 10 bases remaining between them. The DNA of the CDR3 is TGTGCCAGCAGCTTAGGGGTCACCCGAAAACTGTTTTTT. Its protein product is CASSLGVTRKLFF.

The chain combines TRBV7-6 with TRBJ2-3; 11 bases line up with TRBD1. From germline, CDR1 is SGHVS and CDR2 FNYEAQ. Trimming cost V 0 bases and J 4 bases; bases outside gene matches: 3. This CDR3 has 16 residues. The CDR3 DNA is TGTGCCAGCAGCTTAGCGGGACAGGGGGGAGCAGATACGCAGTATTTT. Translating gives CASSLAGQGGADTQYF.

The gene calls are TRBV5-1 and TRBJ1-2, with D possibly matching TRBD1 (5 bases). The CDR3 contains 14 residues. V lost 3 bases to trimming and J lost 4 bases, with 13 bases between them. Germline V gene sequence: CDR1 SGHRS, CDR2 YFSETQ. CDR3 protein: CASSSLQGAYGYTF. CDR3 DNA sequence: TGCGCCAGCAGCTCCCTTCAGGGCGCCTATGGCTACACCTTC.

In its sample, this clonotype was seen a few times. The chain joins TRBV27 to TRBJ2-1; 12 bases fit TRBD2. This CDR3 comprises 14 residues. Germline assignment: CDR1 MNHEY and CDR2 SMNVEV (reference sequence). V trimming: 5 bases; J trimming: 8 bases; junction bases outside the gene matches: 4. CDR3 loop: CASSPGLAGYEQFF. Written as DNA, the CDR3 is TGTGCCAGCAGTCCGGGACTAGCGGGCTATGAGCAGTTCTTC.